Here is one T cell receptor beta chain with its context. This sample is drawn from a study of PD-L1 blockade in urothelial cancer. Looking at the study overall: Starting in about 2014, patients were given atezolizumab (1,200 mg intravenously every 3 weeks). Each patient had 0 to 3 earlier chemotherapy regimens. Blood was analyzed 3 weeks (second dose) and 6 weeks after treatment start. Median T cell yield from blood was roughly 140,000.

TCRdb's copy holds only in-frame clones and misses some; the assay was immunoSEQ multiplex PCR. Among around 100,000 clones, 90% were seen once, and the ten largest hold roughly 1.6%. Time point noted: pretreatment peripheral blood. CDR1 is MDHEN, CDR2 SYDVKM, per germline. This CDR3 comprises 18 residues. The V end lost 2 bases, the J end lost 0 bases, and 16 bases lay between the germline ends. The chain recombines TRBV28 with TRBJ1-4; tentative D call: TRBD1 (6 bases). This clonotype was sampled from a man aged 55 to 70 with urothelial cancer. Here the sequenced sample was PBMCs, taken around atezolizumab (anti-PD-L1) treatment. CDR3 loop: CASSLASRGLATNEKLFF. In DNA form, the CDR3 reads TGTGCCAGCAGTTTAGCAAGCAGGGGCCTTGCAACTAATGAAAAACTGTTTTTT. Looking up the rest from reference TRBV28 and TRBJ1-4 gives the full variable domain: DVKVTQSSRYLVKRTGEKVFLECVQDMDHENMFWYRQDPGLGLRLIYFSYDVKMKEKGDIPEGYSVSREKKERFSLILESASTNQTSMYLCASSLASRGLATNEKLFFGSGTQLSVL.